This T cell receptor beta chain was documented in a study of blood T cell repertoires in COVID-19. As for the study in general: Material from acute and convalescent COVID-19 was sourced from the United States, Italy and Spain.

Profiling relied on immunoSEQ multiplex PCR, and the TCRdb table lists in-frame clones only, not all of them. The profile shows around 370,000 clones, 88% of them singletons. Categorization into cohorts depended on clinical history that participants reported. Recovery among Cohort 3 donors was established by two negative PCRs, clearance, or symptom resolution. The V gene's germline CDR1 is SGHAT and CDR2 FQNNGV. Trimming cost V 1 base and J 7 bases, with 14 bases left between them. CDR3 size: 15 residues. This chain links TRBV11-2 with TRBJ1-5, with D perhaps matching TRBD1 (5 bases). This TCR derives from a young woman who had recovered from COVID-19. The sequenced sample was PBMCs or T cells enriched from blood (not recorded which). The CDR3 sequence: CASSLGARAEQPQHF. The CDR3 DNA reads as TGTGCCAGCAGCTTAGGAGCCAGGGCAGAACAGCCCCAGCATTTT.